This T cell receptor (beta chain) was retrieved from a study of T-cell memory formation after mild COVID-19. In TCRdb, the 5' RACE reads were re-called with MiXCR into one record per CDR3 protein. In the table there are roughly 150,000 distinct CDR3 sequences, 13% to 15% of which are singletons. Trimming left V 2 bases short and J 6 bases short, with 11 bases between. Germline V lookup: CDR1 SGHVS, CDR2 FQNEAQ. This CDR3 has 14 amino acids. This clonotype was counted only a few times. The clonotype originates from an adult woman who had mild COVID-19 (a few samples of this study predate the infection). Cell type and time point are not known. The source material was PBMCs or a T cell subset sorted from them (not recorded which). J is TRBJ2-1 and V is TRBV7-8, with D possibly being TRBD2 (6 bases). The CDR3 coding sequence is TGTGCCAGCAGCTTAAGAGCGGGCCTCAATGAGCAGTTCTTC. Residues: CASSLRAGLNEQFF.